This passage covers 11 T cell receptor beta chains from one sample sequenced in a study of T cells in Graves' hyperthyroidism and ophthalmopathy. It was RNA transcripts that yielded the amplified TCR beta CDR3 regions. TCR CDR3 underwent first-round RT-PCR with the HTBI primer set. TCRdb reprocessed the multiplex PCR reads with MiXCR, giving one entry per CDR3 protein. Here the sample spans under 450,000 distinct CDR3 sequences, about 15% being singletons. Sequencing used blood. Receptors were obtained from a woman aged 18 to 35 with Graves' hyperthyroidism.

This clonotype was picked up a small number of times. The chain uses TRBV6-2 or TRBV6-3 and TRBJ2-1; 11 nucleotides agree with TRBD1. The CDR3 length is 13 residues. The germline gives CDR1 MNHEY, CDR2 SVGEGT. V trimming: 5 bases; J trimming: 11 bases; junction bases outside the gene matches: 5. CDR3 nucleotides: TGTGCCAGCAGTCCTGGGACAGGGGGTAAGCAGTTCTTC. As protein: CASSPGTGGKQFF.

The rearrangement uses TRBV5-4 and TRBJ1-2; TRBD1 agrees at 9 bases. The junction had 6 bases not matched to a gene; V was cut back by 4 bases and J by 5 bases. Per the germline V gene, CDR1 is SGHNT and CDR2 is YYREEE (reference sequence). The length of the CDR3 is 14 residues. The CDR3 region has the DNA TGTGCCAGCAGCCAGGGACAGGGAGGGTATGGCTACACCTTC. It specifies CASSQGQGGYGYTF.

This clonotype came up a few times. The DNA of the CDR3 is TGTGCCAGCTCAGGGGGCGCGGACTATGGCTACACCTTC. It codes for CASSGGADYGYTF. The genes are TRBV18 and TRBJ1-2; perhaps TRBD1 as D (6 bases). Germline V gene data show CDR1 as KGHSH and CDR2 as LQKENI. This CDR3 has 13 amino acids. V dropped 5 bases and J dropped 3 bases, with 10 bases sitting between them.

This clonotype showed up many times. The DNA of the CDR3 is TGTGCCAGCAGCCACTTCGGACAGGGGGCCTTTCCAGAGACCCAGTACTTC. Translating it yields CASSHFGQGAFPETQYF. This sequence joins TRBV5-8 and TRBJ2-5; 11 bases match TRBD1. Germline V gene data show CDR1 as SGHTS and CDR2 as YDEGEE. After removal of 4 bases from V and 4 bases from J, the junction contained 12 bases not matched to a gene. This CDR3 region has 17 residues.

The CDR3 is CASRGGGANVLTF. In nucleotides, the CDR3 is TGTGCCAGCAGGGGGGGGGGGGCCAACGTCCTGACTTTC. This chain uses TRBV2 with TRBJ2-6, with 7 bases that match TRBD2. CDR1 and CDR2 from the germline V gene are SNHLY and FYNNEI. Unmatched junction bases numbered 0, after V lost 6 bases and J lost 4 bases. The CDR3 runs 13 residues.

Ten or more counts support this clonotype. The V gene is TRBV30, the J gene TRBJ1-1; 7 bases line up with TRBD1. V shed 4 bases, J shed 1 base, and the junction held 9 bases outside the gene matches. Germline V gene data show CDR1 as GTSNPN and CDR2 as SVGIG (reference sequence). The CDR3 spans 15 residues. The CDR3 loop reads CAWTPRDRRNTEAFF. The CDR3 DNA reads TGTGCCTGGACCCCCCGGGACAGACGGAACACTGAAGCTTTCTTT.

The table lists this clonotype with many counts. The rearrangement links TRBV7-8 to TRBJ1-2, with 9 bases matching TRBD1. The CDR3 runs 13 residues. Trimming took 1 base from V and 8 from J; bases not matched to a gene: 2. Looked up from germline, CDR1 is SGHVS and CDR2 is FQNEAQ. In DNA form, the CDR3 reads TGTGCCAGCAGCTTAGACAGGGGGCAGGGCTACACCTTC. This codes for CASSLDRGQGYTF.

This clonotype was seen more than once but under ten times. Just one base apart from a much larger clone, this may be a read error. The chain uses TRBV28 and TRBJ2-7; D is uncertain. The CDR3 runs to 14 residues. CDR1 MDHEN and CDR2 SYDVKM come from the germline V gene. The CDR3 bases are TGTGCCAACAGTTTAACTGGGTTCAGCGACGAGCAGTACTTC. Its translation is CANSLTGFSDEQYF.

This clonotype appeared many times. The J gene is TRBJ1-6, the V gene TRBV7-9; D unresolved. The germline V gene has CDR1 SEHNR and CDR2 FQNEAQ (reference sequence). The ends were cut back, 5 bases at V and 2 bases at J, with 13 bases in the middle. The CDR3 loop spans 16 amino acids. The CDR3 sequence is CASSLNLGTYNSPLHF. The CDR3 bases are TGTGCCAGCAGCCTCAATTTGGGGACCTATAATTCACCCCTCCACTTT. The full variable domain, rest sourced from reference TRBV7-9 and TRBJ1-6, is DTGVSQNPRHKITKRGQNVTFRCDPISEHNRLYWYRQTLGQGPEFLTYFQNEAQLEKSRLLSDRFSAERPKGSFSTLEIQRTEQGDSAMYLCASSLNLGTYNSPLHFGNGTRLTVT.

V is TRBV12-3 or TRBV12-4 and J is TRBJ1-5; D is perhaps TRBD1 (5 bases). The CDR3 length is 15 residues. V was trimmed by 3 bases and J by 7 bases, leaving 16 bases between them. For the CDR3, the DNA is TGTGCCAGCAGTTTTGAGCAGGGTGTTAGACAGCCCCAGCATTTT. As protein: CASSFEQGVRQPQHF.

The sample holds many counts of this clonotype. The rearrangement joins TRBV11-2 to TRBJ1-4; no clear D gene. The CDR3 extends over 13 amino acids. Germline CDR1 is SGHAT and CDR2 is FQNNGV. V lost 0 bases, J lost 5 bases, and 4 bases lay in between. CDR3 sequence: CASSLDLNEKLFF. In nucleotides, the CDR3 is TGTGCCAGCAGCTTAGACTTAAATGAAAAACTGTTTTTT.